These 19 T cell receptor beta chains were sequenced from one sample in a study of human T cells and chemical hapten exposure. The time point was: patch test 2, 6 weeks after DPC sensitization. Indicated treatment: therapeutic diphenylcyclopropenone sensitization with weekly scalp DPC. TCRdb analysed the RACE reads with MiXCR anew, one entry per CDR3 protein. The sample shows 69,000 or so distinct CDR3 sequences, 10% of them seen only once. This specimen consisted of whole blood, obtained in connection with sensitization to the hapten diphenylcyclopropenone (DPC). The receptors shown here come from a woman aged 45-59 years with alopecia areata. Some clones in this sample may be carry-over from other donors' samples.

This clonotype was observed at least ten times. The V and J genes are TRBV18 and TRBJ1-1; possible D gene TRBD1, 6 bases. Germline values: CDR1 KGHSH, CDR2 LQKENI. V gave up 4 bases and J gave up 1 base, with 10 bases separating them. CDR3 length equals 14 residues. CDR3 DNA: TGTGCCAGCTCACAACAGGGAGCGAACACTGAAGCTTTCTTT. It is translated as CASSQQGANTEAFF.

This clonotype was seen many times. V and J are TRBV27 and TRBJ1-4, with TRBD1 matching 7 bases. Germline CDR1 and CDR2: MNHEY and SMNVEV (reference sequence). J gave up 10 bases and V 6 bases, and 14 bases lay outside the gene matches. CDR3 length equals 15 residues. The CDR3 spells CASRMTGGGGVKLFF. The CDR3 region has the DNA TGTGCCAGCAGGATGACAGGAGGGGGCGGGGTAAAACTGTTTTTT.

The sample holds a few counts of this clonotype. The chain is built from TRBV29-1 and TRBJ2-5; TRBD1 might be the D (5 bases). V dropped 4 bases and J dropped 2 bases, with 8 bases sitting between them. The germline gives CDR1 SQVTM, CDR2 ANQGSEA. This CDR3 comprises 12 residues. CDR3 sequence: CSVGRAQETQYF. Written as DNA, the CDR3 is TGCAGCGTTGGCAGGGCGCAAGAGACCCAGTACTTC.

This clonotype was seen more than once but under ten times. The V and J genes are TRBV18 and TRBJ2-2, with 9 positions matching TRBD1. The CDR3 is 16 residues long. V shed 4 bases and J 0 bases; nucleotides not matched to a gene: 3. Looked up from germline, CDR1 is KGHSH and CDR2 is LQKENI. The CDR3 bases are TGTGCCAGCTCACTGGGGACAGGGACGAACACCGGGGAGCTGTTTTTT. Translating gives CASSLGTGTNTGELFF.

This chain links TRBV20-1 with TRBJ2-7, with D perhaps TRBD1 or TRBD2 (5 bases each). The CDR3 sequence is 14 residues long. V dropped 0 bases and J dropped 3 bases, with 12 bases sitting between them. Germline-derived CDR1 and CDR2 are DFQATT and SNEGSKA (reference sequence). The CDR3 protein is CSARDSGRFYEQYF. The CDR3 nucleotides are TGCAGTGCTAGAGATTCGGGACGTTTCTACGAGCAGTACTTC.

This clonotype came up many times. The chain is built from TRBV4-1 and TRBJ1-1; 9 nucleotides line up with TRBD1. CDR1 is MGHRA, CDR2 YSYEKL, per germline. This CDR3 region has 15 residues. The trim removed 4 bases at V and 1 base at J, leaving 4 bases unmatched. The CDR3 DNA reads TGCGCCAGCAGCCGAGGGACAGGGACGAACACTGAAGCTTTCTTT. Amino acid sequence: CASSRGTGTNTEAFF.

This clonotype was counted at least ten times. The CDR3 reads CASSLLKGSYEQYF. The CDR3 DNA sequence: TGTGCCAGCAGCTTACTGAAGGGTAGCTACGAGCAGTACTTC. The gene calls are TRBV7-6 and TRBJ2-7, with D hard to call. The V end lost 2 bases, the J end lost 3 bases, and 11 bases lay between the germline ends. The CDR3 has 14 residues. The germline CDR1 and CDR2 sequences are SGHVS and FNYEAQ.

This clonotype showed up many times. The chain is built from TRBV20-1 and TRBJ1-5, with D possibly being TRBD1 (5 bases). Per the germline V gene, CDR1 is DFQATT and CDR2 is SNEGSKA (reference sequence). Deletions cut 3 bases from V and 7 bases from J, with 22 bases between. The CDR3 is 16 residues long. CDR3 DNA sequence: TGCAGTGCTAGGCCTTCTCGGGGACTCGGGGAGCAGCCCCAGCATTTT. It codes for CSARPSRGLGEQPQHF.

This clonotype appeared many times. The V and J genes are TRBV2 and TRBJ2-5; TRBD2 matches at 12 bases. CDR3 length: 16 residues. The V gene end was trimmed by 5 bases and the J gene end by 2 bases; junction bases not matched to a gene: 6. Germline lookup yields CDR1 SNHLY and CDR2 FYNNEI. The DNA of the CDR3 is TGTGCCAGCAGTTTCGGACTAGCGGGGTCGCAAGAGACCCAGTACTTC. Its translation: CASSFGLAGSQETQYF.

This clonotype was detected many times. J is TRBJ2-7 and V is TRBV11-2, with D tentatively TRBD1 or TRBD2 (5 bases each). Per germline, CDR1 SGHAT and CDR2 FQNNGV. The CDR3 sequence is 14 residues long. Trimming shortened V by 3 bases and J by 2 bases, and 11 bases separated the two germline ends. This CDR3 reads CASSFDGATYEQYF. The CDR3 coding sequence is TGTGCCAGCAGCTTTGACGGGGCCACCTACGAGCAGTACTTC.

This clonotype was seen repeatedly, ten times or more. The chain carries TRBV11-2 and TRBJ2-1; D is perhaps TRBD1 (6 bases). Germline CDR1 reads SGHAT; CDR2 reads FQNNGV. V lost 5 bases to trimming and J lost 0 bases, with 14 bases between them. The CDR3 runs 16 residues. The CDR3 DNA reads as TGTGCCAGCAGCCTTAGGACAGTTAGCTCCTACAATGAGCAGTTCTTC. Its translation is CASSLRTVSSYNEQFF.

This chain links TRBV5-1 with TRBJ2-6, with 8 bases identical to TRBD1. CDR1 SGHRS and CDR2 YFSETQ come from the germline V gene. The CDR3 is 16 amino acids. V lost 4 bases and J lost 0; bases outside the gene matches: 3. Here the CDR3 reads CASSPGQASGANVLTF. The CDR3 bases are TGCGCCAGCAGCCCGGGACAGGCCTCTGGGGCCAACGTCCTGACTTTC.

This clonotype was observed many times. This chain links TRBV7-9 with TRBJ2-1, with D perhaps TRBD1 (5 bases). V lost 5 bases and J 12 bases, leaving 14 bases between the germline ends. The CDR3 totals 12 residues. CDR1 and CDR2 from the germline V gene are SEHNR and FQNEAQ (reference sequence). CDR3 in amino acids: CASSPQGIRQFF. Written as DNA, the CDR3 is TGTGCCAGCAGCCCCCAGGGAATCCGGCAGTTCTTC.

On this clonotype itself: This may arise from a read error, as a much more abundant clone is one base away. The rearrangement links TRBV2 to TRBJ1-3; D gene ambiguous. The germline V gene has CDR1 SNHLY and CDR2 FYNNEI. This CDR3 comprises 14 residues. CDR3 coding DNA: TGTGCCAGCAGTGAAAGGACCGTTGGAAACTCCATATATTTT. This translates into CASSERTVGNSIYF.

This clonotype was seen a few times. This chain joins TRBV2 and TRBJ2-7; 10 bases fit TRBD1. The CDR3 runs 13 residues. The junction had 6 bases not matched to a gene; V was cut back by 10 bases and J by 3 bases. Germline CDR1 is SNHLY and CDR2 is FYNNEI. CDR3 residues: CATSRDRGYEQYF. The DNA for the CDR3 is TGTGCCACCTCGCGGGACAGGGGCTACGAGCAGTACTTC.

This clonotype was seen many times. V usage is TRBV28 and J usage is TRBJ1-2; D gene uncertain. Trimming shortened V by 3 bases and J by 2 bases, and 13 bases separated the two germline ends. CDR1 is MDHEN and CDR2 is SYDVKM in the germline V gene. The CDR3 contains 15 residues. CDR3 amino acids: CASSFGRTQNYGYTF. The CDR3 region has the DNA TGTGCCAGCAGTTTTGGGCGGACCCAAAACTATGGCTACACCTTC.

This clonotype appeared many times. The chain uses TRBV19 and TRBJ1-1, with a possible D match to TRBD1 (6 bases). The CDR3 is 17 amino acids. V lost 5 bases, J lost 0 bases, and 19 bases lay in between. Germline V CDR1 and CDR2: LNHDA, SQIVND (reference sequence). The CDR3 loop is CASSPHRAQSMNTEAFF. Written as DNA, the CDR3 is TGTGCCAGTAGTCCCCACAGGGCTCAGTCGATGAACACTGAAGCTTTCTTT.

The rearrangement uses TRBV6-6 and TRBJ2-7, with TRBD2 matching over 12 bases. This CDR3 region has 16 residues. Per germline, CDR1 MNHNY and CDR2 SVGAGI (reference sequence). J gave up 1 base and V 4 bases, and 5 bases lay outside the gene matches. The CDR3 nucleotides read TGTGCCAGCAGTTCCTTAGGACTAGCGGGGTCCTACGAGCAGTACTTC. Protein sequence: CASSSLGLAGSYEQYF.

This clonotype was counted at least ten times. In DNA, the CDR3 is TGCGCCAGCAGTGAGCAACCAGGGGGGTACACTGAAGCTTTCTTT. The encoded protein is CASSEQPGGYTEAFF. V gene TRBV10-2 combines with J gene TRBJ1-1; 7 nucleotides match TRBD1. CDR1 and CDR2 (germline): WSHSY, SAAADI. The CDR3 is 15 amino acids. With 2 bases clipped from V and 3 bases from J, the junction kept 6 bases outside the gene matches.